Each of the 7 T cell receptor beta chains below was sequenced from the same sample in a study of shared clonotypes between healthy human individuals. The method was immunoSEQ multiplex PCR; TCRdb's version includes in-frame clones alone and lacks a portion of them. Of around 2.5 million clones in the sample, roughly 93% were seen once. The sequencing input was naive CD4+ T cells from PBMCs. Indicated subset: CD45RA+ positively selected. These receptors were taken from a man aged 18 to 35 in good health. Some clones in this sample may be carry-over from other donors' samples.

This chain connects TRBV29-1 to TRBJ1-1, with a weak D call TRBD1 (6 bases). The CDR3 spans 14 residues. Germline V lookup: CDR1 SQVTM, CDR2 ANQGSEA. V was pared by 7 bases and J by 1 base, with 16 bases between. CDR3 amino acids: CSADLRTENTEAFF. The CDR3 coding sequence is TGCAGCGCTGATCTTCGGACAGAGAACACTGAAGCTTTCTTT.

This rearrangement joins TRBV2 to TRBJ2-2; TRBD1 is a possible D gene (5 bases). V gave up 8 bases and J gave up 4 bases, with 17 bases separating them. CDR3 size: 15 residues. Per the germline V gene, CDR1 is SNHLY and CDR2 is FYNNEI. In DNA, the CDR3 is TGTGCCAGCGAAGAGCAGGGCATCCTCACCGGGGAGCTGTTTTTT. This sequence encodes CASEEQGILTGELFF.

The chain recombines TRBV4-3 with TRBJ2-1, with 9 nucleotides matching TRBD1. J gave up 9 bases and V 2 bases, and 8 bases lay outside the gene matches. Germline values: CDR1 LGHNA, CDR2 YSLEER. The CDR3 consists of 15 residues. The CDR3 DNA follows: TGCGCCAGCAGCCAAACCGGGACAGGGTTAACTGAGCAGTTCTTC. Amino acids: CASSQTGTGLTEQFF.

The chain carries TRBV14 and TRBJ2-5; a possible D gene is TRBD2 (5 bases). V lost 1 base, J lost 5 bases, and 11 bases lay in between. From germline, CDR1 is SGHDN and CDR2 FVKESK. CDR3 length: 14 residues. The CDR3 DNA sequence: TGTGCCAGCAGCCAAGGGAGGTGGCGGGAGACCCAGTACTTC. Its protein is CASSQGRWRETQYF.

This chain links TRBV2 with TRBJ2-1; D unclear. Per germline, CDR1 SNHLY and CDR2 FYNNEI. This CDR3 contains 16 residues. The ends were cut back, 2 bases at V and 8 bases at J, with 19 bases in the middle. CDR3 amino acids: CASSEMPTAYSHEQFF. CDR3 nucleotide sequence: TGTGCCAGCAGTGAAATGCCGACGGCTTACTCTCATGAGCAGTTCTTC.

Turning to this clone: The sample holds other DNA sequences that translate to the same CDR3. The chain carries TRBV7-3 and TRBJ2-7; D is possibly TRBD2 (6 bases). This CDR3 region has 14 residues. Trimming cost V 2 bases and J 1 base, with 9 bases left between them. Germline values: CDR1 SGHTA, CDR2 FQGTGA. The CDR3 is CASSLGAGSYEQYF. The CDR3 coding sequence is TGTGCCAGCAGCTTAGGGGCGGGGTCCTACGAGCAGTACTTC.

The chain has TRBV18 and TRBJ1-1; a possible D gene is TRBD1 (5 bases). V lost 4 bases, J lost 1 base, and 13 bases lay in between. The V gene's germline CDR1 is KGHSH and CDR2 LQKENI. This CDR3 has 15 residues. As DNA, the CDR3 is TGTGCCAGCTCACTCCTCCGGGGGAAGAACACTGAAGCTTTCTTT. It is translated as CASSLLRGKNTEAFF.